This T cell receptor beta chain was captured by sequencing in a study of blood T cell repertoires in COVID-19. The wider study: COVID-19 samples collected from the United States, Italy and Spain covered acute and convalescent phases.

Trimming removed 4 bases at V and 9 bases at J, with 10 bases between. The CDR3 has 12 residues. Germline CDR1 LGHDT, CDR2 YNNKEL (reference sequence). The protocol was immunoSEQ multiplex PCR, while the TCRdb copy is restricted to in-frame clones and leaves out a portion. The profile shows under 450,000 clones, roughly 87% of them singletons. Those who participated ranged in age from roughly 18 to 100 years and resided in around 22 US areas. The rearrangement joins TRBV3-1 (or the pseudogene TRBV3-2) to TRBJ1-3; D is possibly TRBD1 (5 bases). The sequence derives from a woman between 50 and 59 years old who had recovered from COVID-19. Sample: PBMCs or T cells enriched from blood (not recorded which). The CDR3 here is CASSLPGGTIYF. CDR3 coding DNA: TGTGCCAGCAGCCTCCCGGGGGGCACCATATATTTT.